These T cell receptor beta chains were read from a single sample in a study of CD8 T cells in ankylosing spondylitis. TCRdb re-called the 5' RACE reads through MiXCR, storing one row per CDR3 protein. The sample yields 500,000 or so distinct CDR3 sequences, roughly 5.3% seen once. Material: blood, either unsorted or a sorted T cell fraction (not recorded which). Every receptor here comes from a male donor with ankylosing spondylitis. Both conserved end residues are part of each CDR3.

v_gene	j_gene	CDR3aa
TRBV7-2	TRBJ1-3	CASSSRTGSGNTIYF
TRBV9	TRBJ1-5	CASSEYSSNQPQHF
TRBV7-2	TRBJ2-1	CASSFPSNEQFF
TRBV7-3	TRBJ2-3	CASSSSAFSTDTQYF
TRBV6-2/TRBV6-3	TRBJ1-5	CASKPGTGQPQHF
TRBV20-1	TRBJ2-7	CSARGTGNSYEQYF
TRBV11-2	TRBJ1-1	CASSLDYRAMNTEAFF
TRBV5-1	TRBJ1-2	CATRPTNSNYGYTF
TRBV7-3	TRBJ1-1	CASSLWGSTEAFF
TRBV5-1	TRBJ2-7	CASSLGTGGQEQYF
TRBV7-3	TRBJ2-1	CASSLGPGLYNEQFF
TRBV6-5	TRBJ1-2	CASSYSTGGRDGYTF
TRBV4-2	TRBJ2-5	CASSHRLEETQYF
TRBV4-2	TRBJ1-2	CASSQDLGGLYGYTF
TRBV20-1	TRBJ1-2	CSALGQVTVYGYTF
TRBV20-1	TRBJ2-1	CSARALRVTQGISYNEQFF
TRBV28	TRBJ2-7	CASSFGGESYEQYF
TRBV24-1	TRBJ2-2	CATSETTGAELTGELFF
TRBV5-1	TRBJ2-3	CASSLERGELDTQYF
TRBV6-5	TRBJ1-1	CASSTGWTEAFF
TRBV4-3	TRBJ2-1	CASSQDPGATTYNEQFF
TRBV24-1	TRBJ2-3	CATSGDSRSTDTQYF
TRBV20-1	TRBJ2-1	CSARDRALAGRQFF
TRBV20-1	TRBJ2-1	CSARERHGGRYYNEQFF
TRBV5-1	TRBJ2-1	CASSRQGTYNEQFF
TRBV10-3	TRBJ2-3	CAMGETQLDTDTQYF
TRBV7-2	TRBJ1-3	CASSLGQGGTIYF
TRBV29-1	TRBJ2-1	CSVCKQGDEQFF
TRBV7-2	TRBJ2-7	CASSLLLGGYEQYF
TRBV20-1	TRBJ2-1	CSASVTGYKQFF
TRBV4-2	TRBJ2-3	CASSQVAGGRADTQYF
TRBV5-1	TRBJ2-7	CASSLTGQLTPEQYF
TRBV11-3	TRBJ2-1	CASSPEGSSNEQFF
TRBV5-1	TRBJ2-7	CASSLDFSYEQYF
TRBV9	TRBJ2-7	CASSPEGDSSYEQYF
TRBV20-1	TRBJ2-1	CSAQDRAGADEQFF
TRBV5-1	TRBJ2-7	CASSLGGQLYEQYF
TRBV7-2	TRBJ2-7	CASSTTTGRYEQYF
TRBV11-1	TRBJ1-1	CATRRGLNTEAFF
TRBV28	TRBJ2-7	CASSFQRGRQPHYEQYF